This TCR beta chain was captured by sequencing in a study of T cell repertoires in cytomegalovirus infection. At the level of the study: In public TCR beta signatures, there were indications of both CMV infection and matching HLA type.

TCRdb re-called the reads through MiXCR, storing one row per CDR3 protein. Counted here are 150,000 to 200,000 distinct CDR3 sequences, 28% occurring once; the ten biggest clones make up 30% to 35%. Whole-study results and caveats: Of the TCR beta families, the public ones yielded a cumulative frequency that identified carriers of CMV plus the relevant HLA.

A note on this clonotype: No antigen is known for it.

This CDR3 is 19 amino acids long. Germline V gene data show CDR1 as MNHEY and CDR2 as SVGEGT. After removal of 2 bases from V and 2 bases from J, the junction contained 16 bases not matched to a gene. The clonotype originates from a human donor in good health (CMV status not recorded). Some clones in this sample may be carry-over from other donors' samples. Sequencing was performed on PBMCs. The rearrangement uses TRBV6-2 or TRBV6-3 and TRBJ2-7; 9 bases line up with TRBD1. The CDR3 is CASSYPRSVSGTGTYEQYF. CDR3 DNA: TGTGCCAGCAGTTACCCTAGATCCGTCTCCGGGACAGGGACCTACGAGCAGTACTTC.